These T cell receptor beta chains were read from a single sample in a study of beta chain features in type 1 diabetes. Profiling relied on immunoSEQ multiplex PCR, and the TCRdb table lists in-frame clones only, not all of them. This sample has over 500,000 clones, with roughly 16% found just once. The sequencing sample was made of naive CD4+ T cells from blood. The receptor source for this set is a man aged 18 to 30 in good health. CDR3s include the opening cysteine and the closing phenylalanine or tryptophan. The D gene is left open where the match is weak. Size values are once, few and many counts, or a class for expanded clones, and some rows have none.

v_call	clone_size	d_call	cdr3_length	j_call	cdr3_nt	cdr3_aa
TRBV20-1	NA	NA	11	TRBJ2-1	TGCAGTGCTAGCTCTCTCATATCGTATTTCTTC	CSASSLISYFF
TRBV5-1	NA	TRBD2	16	TRBJ2-1	TGCGCCAGCAGCTACCGAGCGGGGAGCTCCTACAATGAGCAGTTCTTC	CASSYRAGSSYNEQFF
TRBV5-1	NA	NA	14	TRBJ2-5	TGCGCCAGCAGCTCGACAGCGGACCAAGAGACCCAGTACTTC	CASSSTADQETQYF
TRBV7-9	NA	TRBD2	14	TRBJ2-7	TGTGCCAGCAGCTTAGCTGCGGGAGGGTACGAGCAGTACTTC	CASSLAAGGYEQYF
TRBV29-1	few	NA	14	TRBJ1-1	TGCAGCGTTGAACGCAGGGTCTCTGGGACTGAAGCTTTCTTT	CSVERRVSGTEAFF
TRBV7-9	few	NA	15	TRBJ2-3	TGTGCCAGCAGCTTTAGACTAGGTGGCACAGATACGCAGTATTTT	CASSFRLGGTDTQYF
TRBV9	few	NA	13	TRBJ2-5	TGTGCCAGCAGCGTAGCCTTACAAGAGACCCAGTACTTC	CASSVALQETQYF
TRBV14	NA	TRBD1	13	TRBJ1-1	TGTGCCAGCAGCCGGACAGGGGCCACTGAAGCTTTCTTT	CASSRTGATEAFF
TRBV15	NA	TRBD1	17	TRBJ1-2	TGTGCCACCAGCAGAGATCGTAGCTACACAGGGGAGGGTGGCTACACCTTC	CATSRDRSYTGEGGYTF
TRBV5-1	few	NA	14	TRBJ1-1	TGCGCCAGCAGCTTGGACAGGCTGAACACTGAAGCTTTCTTT	CASSLDRLNTEAFF
TRBV5-1	NA	TRBD1	14	TRBJ2-1	TGCGCCAGCAGCTCCTGGGACAGCTACAATGAGCAGTTCTTC	CASSSWDSYNEQFF
TRBV29-1	NA	NA	14	TRBJ2-3	TGCAGCGTTGTGGGGGCGGGCAGCACAGATACGCAGTATTTT	CSVVGAGSTDTQYF
TRBV7-8	NA	TRBD1	13	TRBJ2-7	TGTGCCAGCACCCGAGACAGGGTTAACGAGCAGTACTTC	CASTRDRVNEQYF
TRBV27	NA	NA	14	TRBJ1-1	TGTGCCAGCAGTTTATCGGGCCGGAACACTGAAGCTTTCTTT	CASSLSGRNTEAFF
TRBV15	NA	NA	15	TRBJ2-5	TGTGCCACCAGCAGAGATCGGGGCAGGGGTACGACCCAGTACTTC	CATSRDRGRGTTQYF
TRBV7-8	NA	NA	15	TRBJ2-7	TGTGCCAGCAGCTTAGGGTGGACACCAGGACACGAGCAGTACTTC	CASSLGWTPGHEQYF
TRBV2	few	TRBD2	16	TRBJ2-2	TGTGCCGTCACTCCCGGGACTAGCGGGTTGTACGGGGAGCTGTTTTTT	CAVTPGTSGLYGELFF
TRBV7-2	few	NA	14	TRBJ2-7	TGTGCCAGCAGCTTAGATGGCCGCTCCTACGAGCAGTACTTC	CASSLDGRSYEQYF
TRBV29-1	few	NA	14	TRBJ2-3	TGCAGCGTTGTGGTAGGACTAAACACAGATACGCAGTATTTT	CSVVVGLNTDTQYF
TRBV28	NA	NA	12	TRBJ2-7	TGTGCCAGCGGGCAGTCGTTCTACGAGCAGTACTTC	CASGQSFYEQYF
TRBV27	few	NA	12	TRBJ2-7	TGTGCCAGCAGTTTAAACACAGGCGAGCAGTACTTC	CASSLNTGEQYF
TRBV7-3	few	NA	13	TRBJ2-7	TGTGCCAGCAGCAATAAACCCGCCCTCGAGCAGTACTTC	CASSNKPALEQYF
TRBV2	NA	TRBD1	16	TRBJ2-5	TGTGCCAGCAGTGGAGTGACAGGGGGTGCCCAAGAGACCCAGTACTTC	CASSGVTGGAQETQYF
TRBV5-4	few	NA	10	TRBJ2-3	TGTGCCAGCAGCCAAGGGGTCTTGCATTTT	CASSQGVLHF
TRBV14	NA	NA	15	TRBJ1-3	TGTGCCAGCAGCCCAGGTGGGGGCCCCGGAAACACCATATATTTT	CASSPGGGPGNTIYF
TRBV27	few	TRBD1	15	TRBJ1-3	TGTGCCAGCGCTAAGACAGGGTTAACTGGAAACACCATATATTTT	CASAKTGLTGNTIYF
TRBV6-5	NA	NA	15	TRBJ1-5	TGTGCCAGCAGCACCGCAGGGTCTAGCAATCAGCCCCAGCATTTT	CASSTAGSSNQPQHF
TRBV29-1	NA	NA	13	TRBJ1-2	TGCAGCGTTGAAATTAGGAATAACTATGGCTACACCTTC	CSVEIRNNYGYTF
TRBV30	NA	NA	12	TRBJ1-3	TGTGCCTGGAGGTTGGGGGGAAACACCATATATTTT	CAWRLGGNTIYF
TRBV7-9	NA	NA	15	TRBJ1-1	TGTGCCAGCGCCCCTTGGGGGGCCAAGAACACTGAAGCTTTCTTT	CASAPWGAKNTEAFF
TRBV9	NA	TRBD2	15	TRBJ2-7	TGTGCCAGCAGCCTAGGGACTAGCGGAGCCTACGAGCAGTACTTC	CASSLGTSGAYEQYF
TRBV10-3	few	TRBD2	18	TRBJ2-3	TGTGCCATCAGTGATAGTAGCGGGGTTTTACCACACACAGATACGCAGTATTTT	CAISDSSGVLPHTDTQYF
TRBV28	NA	TRBD1	16	TRBJ2-5	TGTGCCAGCAGTTCACCCGGGACAGGGACCACCAGGACCCAGTACTTC	CASSSPGTGTTRTQYF
TRBV2	NA	NA	15	TRBJ2-4	TGTGCCAGCACTGGTGCCCAGGTAGCCAAAAACATTCAGTACTTC	CASTGAQVAKNIQYF
TRBV18	few	NA	17	TRBJ2-3	TGTGCCAGCTCACCACCGTTCCAGAGTACTAGCACAGATACGCAGTATTTT	CASSPPFQSTSTDTQYF
TRBV28	NA	TRBD2	17	TRBJ2-3	TGTGCCAGCAGTTTATTGCGGGGGGATAAGAACTCAGATACGCAGTATTTT	CASSLLRGDKNSDTQYF
TRBV19	NA	NA	14	TRBJ2-6	TGTGCCAGTAGTATCAGGGTGGCGGCCAACGTCCTGACTTTC	CASSIRVAANVLTF
TRBV15	few	NA	14	TRBJ2-1	TGTGCCACCAGACGCGCTCCGGGGGCTAATGAGCAGTTCTTC	CATRRAPGANEQFF
TRBV19	NA	NA	15	TRBJ2-7	TGTGCCAGTAGTCTTTACCCAGCCGCCGTCTACGAGCAGTACTTC	CASSLYPAAVYEQYF
TRBV5-4	few	NA	14	TRBJ2-7	TGTGCCAGCAGCTCCTCTGGACGGACCTACGAGCAGTACTTC	CASSSSGRTYEQYF
TRBV28	once	TRBD1	16	TRBJ2-2	TGTGCCAGCAGTTTTCTACAGGGGGCAGAGAACGGGGAGCTGTTTTTT	CASSFLQGAENGELFF
TRBV7-6	NA	NA	14	TRBJ2-5	TGTGCCAGCAGCTTAGTCCCCATTGGGGAGACCCAGTACTTC	CASSLVPIGETQYF
TRBV9	NA	NA	19	TRBJ2-2	TGTGCCAGCAGCGTAGCCTTGGGGCGCGGACTCCCGAACACCGGGGAGCTGTTTTTT	CASSVALGRGLPNTGELFF
TRBV28	few	NA	16	TRBJ2-4	TGTGCCAGCAGTTTCCCGCCCCCGCTAGCCAAAAACATTCAGTACTTC	CASSFPPPLAKNIQYF
TRBV2	few	NA	12	TRBJ1-2	TGTGCCAGCAGTGTATACTTGGGTGGCTACACCTTC	CASSVYLGGYTF
TRBV20-1	NA	TRBD2	11	TRBJ2-5	TGCAGTGCACACTCGGGGGGAACCCAGTACTTC	CSAHSGGTQYF
TRBV5-1	NA	NA	13	TRBJ1-2	TGCGCCAGCAGCCCGGACGGAAACTATGGCTACACCTTC	CASSPDGNYGYTF
TRBV29-1	NA	TRBD2	18	TRBJ2-2	TGCAGCGTGAGTGGGGCCGGACTAGCGGGAGCGAACACCGGGGAGCTGTTTTTT	CSVSGAGLAGANTGELFF
TRBV6-5	NA	TRBD1	14	TRBJ1-5	TGTGCCAGCAGGAGGACAGGGGGCAATCAGCCCCAGCATTTT	CASRRTGGNQPQHF
TRBV7-2	few	TRBD2	15	TRBJ2-1	TGTGCCAGCAGCTTATTTCGCGGGAGGGGAAATGAGCAGTTCTTC	CASSLFRGRGNEQFF
TRBV7-2	NA	NA	15	TRBJ2-1	TGTGCCAGCAGCTTAGAGGGCGGCCTCCTCAGTGAGCAGTTCTTC	CASSLEGGLLSEQFF
TRBV30	few	NA	15	TRBJ1-2	TGTGCCCATGGTGGCAGGGCCCCGTTTAACTATGGCTACACCTTC	CAHGGRAPFNYGYTF
TRBV5-4	NA	NA	14	TRBJ2-3	TGTGCCAGCCAAAAGGGTGGGGGCACAGATACGCAGTATTTT	CASQKGGGTDTQYF
TRBV9	NA	TRBD2	16	TRBJ2-5	TGTGCCAGCAGCCCCAGACTAGCGGGGGGGCAAGAGACCCAGTACTTC	CASSPRLAGGQETQYF
TRBV5-1	NA	NA	15	TRBJ2-7	TGCGCCAGCACCGTCAACTGGGGTAGCTCCTACGAGCAGTACTTC	CASTVNWGSSYEQYF
TRBV4-1	few	NA	16	TRBJ1-6	TGCGCCAGCAGCCAAGGGGTGGCAGCGAGTAATTCACCCCTCCACTTT	CASSQGVAASNSPLHF
TRBV7-9	NA	NA	15	TRBJ2-1	TGTGCCAGCAGCCAAGGGGGGGGCTCCTACAATGAGCAGTTCTTC	CASSQGGGSYNEQFF
TRBV7-2	few	TRBD1	13	TRBJ2-4	TGTGCCAGCAGCTTCCGACAGGGGGCGCGACTGTACTTC	CASSFRQGARLYF
TRBV18	few	NA	13	TRBJ1-2	TGTGCCAGCTCACTCGAAGAGTACTATGGCTACACCTTC	CASSLEEYYGYTF
TRBV6-1	NA	NA	15	TRBJ2-3	TGTGCCAGCAGTGCTGGACGACGGAGCACAGATACGCAGTATTTT	CASSAGRRSTDTQYF